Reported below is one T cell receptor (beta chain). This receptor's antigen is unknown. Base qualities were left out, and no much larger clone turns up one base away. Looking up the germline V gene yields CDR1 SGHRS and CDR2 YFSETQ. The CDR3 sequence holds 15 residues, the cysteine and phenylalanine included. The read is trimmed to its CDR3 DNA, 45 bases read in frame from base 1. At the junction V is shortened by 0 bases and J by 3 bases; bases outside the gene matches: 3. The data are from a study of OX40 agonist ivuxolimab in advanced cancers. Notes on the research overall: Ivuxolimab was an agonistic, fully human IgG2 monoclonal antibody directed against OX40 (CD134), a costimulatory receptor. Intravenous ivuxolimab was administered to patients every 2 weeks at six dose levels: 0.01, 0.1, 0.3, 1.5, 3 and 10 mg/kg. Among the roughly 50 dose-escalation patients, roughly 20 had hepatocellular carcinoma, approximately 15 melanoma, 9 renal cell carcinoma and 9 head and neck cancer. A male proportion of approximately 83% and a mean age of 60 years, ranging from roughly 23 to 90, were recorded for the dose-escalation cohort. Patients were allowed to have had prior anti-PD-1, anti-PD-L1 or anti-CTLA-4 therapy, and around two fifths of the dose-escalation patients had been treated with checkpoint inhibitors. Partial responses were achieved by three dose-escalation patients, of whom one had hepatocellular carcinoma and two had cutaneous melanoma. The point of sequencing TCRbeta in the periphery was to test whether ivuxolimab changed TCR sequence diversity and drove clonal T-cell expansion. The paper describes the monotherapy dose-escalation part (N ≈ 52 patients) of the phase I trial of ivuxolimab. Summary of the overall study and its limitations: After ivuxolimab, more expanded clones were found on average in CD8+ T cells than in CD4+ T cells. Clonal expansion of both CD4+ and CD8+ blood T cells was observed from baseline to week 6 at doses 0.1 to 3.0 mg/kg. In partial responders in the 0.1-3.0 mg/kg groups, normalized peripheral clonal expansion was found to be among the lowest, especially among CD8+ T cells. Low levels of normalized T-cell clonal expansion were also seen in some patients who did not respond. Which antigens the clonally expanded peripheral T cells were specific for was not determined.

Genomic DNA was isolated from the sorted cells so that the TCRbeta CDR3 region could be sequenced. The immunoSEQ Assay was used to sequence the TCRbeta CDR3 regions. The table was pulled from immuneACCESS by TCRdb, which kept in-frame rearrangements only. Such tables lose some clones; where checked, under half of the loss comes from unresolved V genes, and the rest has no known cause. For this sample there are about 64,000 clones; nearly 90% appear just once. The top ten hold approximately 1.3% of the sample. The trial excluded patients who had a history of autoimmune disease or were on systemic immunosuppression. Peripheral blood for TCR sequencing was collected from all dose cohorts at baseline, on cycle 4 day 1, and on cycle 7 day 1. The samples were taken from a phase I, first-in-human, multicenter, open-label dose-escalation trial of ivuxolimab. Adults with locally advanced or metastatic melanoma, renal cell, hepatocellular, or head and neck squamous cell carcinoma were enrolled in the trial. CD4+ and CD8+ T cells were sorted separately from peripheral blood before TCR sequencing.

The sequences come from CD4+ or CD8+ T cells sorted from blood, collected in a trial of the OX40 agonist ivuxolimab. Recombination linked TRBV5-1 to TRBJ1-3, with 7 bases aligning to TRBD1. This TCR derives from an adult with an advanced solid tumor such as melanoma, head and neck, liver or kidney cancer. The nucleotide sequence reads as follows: TGCGCCAGCAGCTTGGCAGGGGGATTTGGAAACACCATATATTTT. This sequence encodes CASSLAGGFGNTIYF.